Below are 3 T cell receptor beta chains sequenced from a single sample in a study of blood T cell repertoires in COVID-19. The assay was immunoSEQ multiplex PCR, and TCRdb's table has in-frame clones only and misses some. Seen here are 77,000 or so clones, approximately 85% observed once, and the top ten hold about 4.6%. The sequencing sample was made of peripheral blood. The receptors originated from a man aged 80 or over with acute or convalescent COVID-19.

This chain connects TRBV7-2 to TRBJ2-1; 8 nucleotides line up with TRBD2. V lost 3 bases, J lost 7 bases, and 2 bases stayed unmatched. This CDR3 contains 13 residues. Germline V gives CDR1 SGHTA, CDR2 FQGNSA. The CDR3 reads CASSFAGGNEQFF. In nucleotides, the CDR3 is TGTGCCAGCAGCTTCGCGGGGGGAAATGAGCAGTTCTTC.

A single count supports this clone. This chain links TRBV5-1 with TRBJ2-7; 11 bases fit TRBD1. Germline V gene lookup returns CDR1 SGHRS and CDR2 YFSETQ. V lost 6 bases, J lost 5 bases, and 7 bases stayed unmatched. The CDR3 totals 14 residues. CDR3: CASNLGQGANEQYF. In nucleotides, the CDR3 is TGCGCCAGCAACCTAGGACAGGGGGCGAACGAGCAGTACTTC.

The genes are TRBV7-6 and TRBJ1-2; D gene uncertain. From germline, CDR1 is SGHVS and CDR2 FNYEAQ. The length of the CDR3 is 15 residues. The V gene lost 0 bases and the J gene lost 2 bases, with 10 bases spanning the gap. The CDR3 coding sequence is TGTGCCAGCAGCTTAGCGCGTGGGGAGAACTATGGCTACACCTTC. Translating it yields CASSLARGENYGYTF.